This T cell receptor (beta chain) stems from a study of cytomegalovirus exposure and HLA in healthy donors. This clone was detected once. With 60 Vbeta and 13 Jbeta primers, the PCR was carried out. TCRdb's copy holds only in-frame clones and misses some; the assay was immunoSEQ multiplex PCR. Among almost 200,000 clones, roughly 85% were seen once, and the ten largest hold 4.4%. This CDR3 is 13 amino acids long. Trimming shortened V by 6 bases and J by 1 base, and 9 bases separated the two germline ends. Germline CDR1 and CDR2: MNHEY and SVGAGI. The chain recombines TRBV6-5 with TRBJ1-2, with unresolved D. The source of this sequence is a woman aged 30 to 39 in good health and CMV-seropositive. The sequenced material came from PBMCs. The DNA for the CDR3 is TGTGCCAGCAGGGACCGGGATAACTATGGCTACACCTTC. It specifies CASRDRDNYGYTF.